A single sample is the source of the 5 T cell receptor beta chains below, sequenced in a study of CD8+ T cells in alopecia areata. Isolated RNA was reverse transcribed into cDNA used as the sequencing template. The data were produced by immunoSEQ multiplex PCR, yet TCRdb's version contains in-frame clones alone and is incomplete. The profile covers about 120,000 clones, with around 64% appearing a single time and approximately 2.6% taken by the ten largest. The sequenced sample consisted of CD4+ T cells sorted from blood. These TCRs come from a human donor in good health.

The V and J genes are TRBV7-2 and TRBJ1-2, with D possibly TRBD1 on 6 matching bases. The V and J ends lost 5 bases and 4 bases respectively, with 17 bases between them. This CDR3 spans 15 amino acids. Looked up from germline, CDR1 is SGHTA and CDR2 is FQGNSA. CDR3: CASSPRAGASYGYTF. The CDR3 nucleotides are TGTGCCAGCAGCCCCAGAGCGGGGGCGAGCTATGGCTACACCTTC.

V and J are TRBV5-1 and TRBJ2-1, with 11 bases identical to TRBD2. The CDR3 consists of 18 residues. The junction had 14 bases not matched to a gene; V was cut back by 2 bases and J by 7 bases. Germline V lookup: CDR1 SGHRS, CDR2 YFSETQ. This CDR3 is CASSLPGLADLLGNEQFF. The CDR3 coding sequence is TGCGCCAGCAGCTTACCGGGACTAGCGGATCTCCTCGGGAATGAGCAGTTCTTC.

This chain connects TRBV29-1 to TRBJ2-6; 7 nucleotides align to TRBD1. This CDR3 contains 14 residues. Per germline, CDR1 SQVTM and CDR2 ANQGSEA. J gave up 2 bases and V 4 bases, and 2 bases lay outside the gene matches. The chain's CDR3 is CSVAQGAGANVLTF. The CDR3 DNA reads TGCAGCGTTGCCCAGGGGGCTGGGGCCAACGTCCTGACTTTC. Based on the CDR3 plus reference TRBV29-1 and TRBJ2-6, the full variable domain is SAVISQKPSRDICQRGTSLTIQCQVDSQVTMMFWYRQQPGQSLTLIATANQGSEATYESGFVIDKFPISRPNLTFSTLTVSNMSPEDSSIYLCSVAQGAGANVLTFGAGSRLTVL.

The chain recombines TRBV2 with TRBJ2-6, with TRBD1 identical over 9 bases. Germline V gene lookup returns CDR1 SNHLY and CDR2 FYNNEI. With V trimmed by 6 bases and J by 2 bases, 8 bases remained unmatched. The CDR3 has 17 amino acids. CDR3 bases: TGTGCCAGCAGGAACCGACAGGGGGAACCTGGGGCCAACGTCCTGACTTTC. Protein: CASRNRQGEPGANVLTF.

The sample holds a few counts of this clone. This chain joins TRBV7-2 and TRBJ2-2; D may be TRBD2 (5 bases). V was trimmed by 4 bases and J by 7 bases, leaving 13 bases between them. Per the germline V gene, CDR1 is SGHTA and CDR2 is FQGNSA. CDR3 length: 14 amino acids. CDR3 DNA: TGTGCCAGCAGCTCCGGAGGATCCATCGGGGAGCTGTTTTTT. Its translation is CASSSGGSIGELFF.